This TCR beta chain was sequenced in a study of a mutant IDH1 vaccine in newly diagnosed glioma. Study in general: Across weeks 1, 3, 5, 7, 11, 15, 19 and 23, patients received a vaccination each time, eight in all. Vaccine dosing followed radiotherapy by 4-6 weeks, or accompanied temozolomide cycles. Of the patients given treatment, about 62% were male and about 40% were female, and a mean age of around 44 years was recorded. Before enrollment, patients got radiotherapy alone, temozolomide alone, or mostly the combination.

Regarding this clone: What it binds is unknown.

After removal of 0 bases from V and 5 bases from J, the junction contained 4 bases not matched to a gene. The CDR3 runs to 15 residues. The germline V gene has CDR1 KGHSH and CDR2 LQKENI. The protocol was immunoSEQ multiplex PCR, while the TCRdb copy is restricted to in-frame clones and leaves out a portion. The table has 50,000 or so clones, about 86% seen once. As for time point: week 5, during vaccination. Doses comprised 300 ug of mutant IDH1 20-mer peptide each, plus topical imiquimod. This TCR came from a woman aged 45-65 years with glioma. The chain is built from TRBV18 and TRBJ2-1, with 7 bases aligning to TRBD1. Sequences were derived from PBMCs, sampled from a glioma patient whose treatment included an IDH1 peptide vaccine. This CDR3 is CASSPPGTANNEQFF. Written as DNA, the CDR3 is TGTGCCAGCTCACCACCCGGGACAGCTAACAATGAGCAGTTCTTC.